This is a list of T cell receptor beta chains from one sample in a study of blood T cell repertoires in COVID-19. Assay: immunoSEQ multiplex PCR; the TCRdb copy retains only in-frame clones and omits some. The sample yields 230,000 or so clones, around 75% seen once. Sequencing was performed on peripheral blood. These receptor sequences come from a human donor in a cohort sampled during active COVID-19. The CDR3 runs from the conserved cysteine through the conserved F or W. The D gene is left open where the match is weak.

d_call | j_call | v_call | cdr3_aa | cdr3_nt
NA | TRBJ1-2 | TRBV7-2 | CASSVKDSYGYTF | TGTGCCAGCAGCGTAAAGGACAGCTATGGCTACACCTTC
NA | TRBJ1-4 | TRBV5-4 | CASSFPDEKLFF | TGTGCCAGCAGCTTCCCGGATGAAAAACTGTTTTTT
NA | TRBJ2-7 | TRBV20-1 | CSARSGFEQYF | TGCAGTGCTAGGTCAGGCTTTGAGCAGTACTTC
TRBD1 | TRBJ1-5 | TRBV18 | CASSAGGGNQPQHF | TGTGCCAGCTCCGCAGGGGGTGGCAATCAGCCCCAGCATTTT
NA | TRBJ1-1 | TRBV2 | CASSETEGITEAFF | TGTGCCAGCAGTGAAACTGAGGGAATCACTGAAGCTTTCTTT
NA | TRBJ1-5 | TRBV2 | CASSLANSNQPQHF | TGTGCCAGCAGTTTAGCTAATAGCAATCAGCCCCAGCATTTT
TRBD2 | TRBJ2-1 | TRBV7-9 | CASSFGALADNEQFF | TGTGCCAGCAGCTTCGGGGCACTAGCGGACAATGAGCAGTTCTTC
NA | TRBJ2-3 | TRBV7-3 | CASSLWQGSDTQYF | TGTGCCAGCAGCTTATGGCAGGGCAGTGATACGCAGTATTTT
TRBD2 | TRBJ2-7 | TRBV7-2 | CASSSPTSGSTTSYEQYF | TGTGCCAGCAGCTCCCCGACTAGCGGGAGTACCACCTCCTACGAGCAGTACTTC
TRBD1 | TRBJ2-5 | TRBV28 | CASSSGTDQETQYF | TGTGCCAGCAGTTCCGGGACAGACCAAGAGACCCAGTACTTC
TRBD1 | TRBJ2-7 | TRBV19 | CASSDQTGSSYEQYF | TGTGCCAGTAGTGACCAGACAGGGAGCTCCTACGAGCAGTACTTC
NA | TRBJ2-7 | TRBV13 | CASSSQRTPSYEQYF | TGTGCCAGCAGCTCACAGCGGACTCCTTCCTACGAGCAGTACTTC
NA | TRBJ2-7 | TRBV3-1/TRBV3-2 | CASSHGLGTYEQYF | TGTGCCAGCAGCCACGGACTGGGGACCTACGAGCAGTACTTC
TRBD2 | TRBJ2-7 | TRBV4-2 | CASSQLGGGTLSSYEQYF | TGTGCCAGCAGCCAACTTGGGGGGGGGACTTTGAGCTCCTACGAGCAGTACTTC
TRBD1 | TRBJ2-7 | TRBV29-1 | CSVGDRGYEQYF | TGCAGCGTTGGTGACAGGGGCTACGAGCAGTACTTC
NA | TRBJ1-5 | TRBV27 | CASSFGQGHQPQHF | TGTGCCAGCAGTTTCGGCCAGGGGCATCAGCCCCAGCATTTT
TRBD1 | TRBJ2-7 | TRBV4-2 | CASSLGTGGIDEQYF | TGTGCCAGCAGCCTCGGGACAGGGGGCATCGACGAGCAGTACTTC
TRBD2 | TRBJ2-7 | TRBV4-1 | CASSQGSLTSGRLNSYEQYF | TGCGCCAGCAGCCAAGGCTCCCTGACTAGCGGGCGACTGAACTCCTACGAGCAGTACTTC
TRBD1 | TRBJ1-2 | TRBV4-1 | CASSQGKQGTHGYTF | TGCGCCAGCAGCCAAGGAAAACAGGGGACCCATGGCTACACCTTC